These T cell receptor beta chains were read from a single sample in a study of vaccination and CD4 T cells after COVID-19. The antigens of these receptors remain unknown. TCRdb itself ran the PCR reads through MiXCR, one entry per CDR3 protein. The sample holds more than 10,000 distinct CDR3 sequences, over 30% seen once. The specimen sequenced was cultured CD4+ T cells from blood. All receptors derive from a human donor with COVID-19. Both conserved end residues are part of each CDR3. The D gene is left open where the match is weak. Size tells how often a clone was seen (once, few, many) or the class of an expanded clone, and some rows leave it out.

d_call: TRBD2
j_call: TRBJ2-3
clone_size: few
v_call: TRBV10-3
cdr3_nt: TGTGCCATCAGCGTAGCGGGGGGGCGCACAGATACGCAGTATTTT
cdr3_aa: CAISVAGGRTDTQYF

d_call: .
j_call: TRBJ1-2
clone_size: .
v_call: TRBV24-1
cdr3_nt: TGTGCCACCAGACATGTTATAGGGGATGGCTACACCTTC
cdr3_aa: CATRHVIGDGYTF

d_call: .
j_call: TRBJ1-1
clone_size: .
v_call: TRBV6-1
cdr3_nt: TGTGCCAGCCTCCCCGCCTACGGGGGTGGCACTGAAGCTTTCTTT
cdr3_aa: CASLPAYGGGTEAFF

d_call: .
j_call: TRBJ2-3
clone_size: few
v_call: TRBV5-8
cdr3_nt: TGTGCCAGCAGCCTGCAGGGAGGAGATACGCAGTATTTT
cdr3_aa: CASSLQGGDTQYF

d_call: .
j_call: TRBJ1-2
clone_size: .
v_call: TRBV28
cdr3_nt: TGTGCCAGCAGTTCCCCTCCCCCGAGCAGCTATGGCTACACCTTC
cdr3_aa: CASSSPPPSSYGYTF

d_call: .
j_call: TRBJ1-5
clone_size: few
v_call: TRBV27
cdr3_nt: TGTGCCAGCACCGCGGGAGGGGCGGCGGGTCAGCCCCAGCATTTT
cdr3_aa: CASTAGGAAGQPQHF

d_call: TRBD2
j_call: TRBJ2-1
clone_size: .
v_call: TRBV7-3
cdr3_nt: TGTGCCAGCAGCTACCTCTCCCCGCTAGCGGGGGAGCATAATGAGCAGTTCTTC
cdr3_aa: CASSYLSPLAGEHNEQFF

d_call: TRBD1
j_call: TRBJ2-7
clone_size: .
v_call: TRBV5-1
cdr3_nt: TGCGCCAGCAGCTACCGGGACAGCTCCTACGAGCAGTACTTC
cdr3_aa: CASSYRDSSYEQYF

d_call: .
j_call: TRBJ2-7
clone_size: few
v_call: TRBV20-1
cdr3_nt: TGCAGTGCTAGAGACCCGGGACGGTCCTACGAGCAGTACTTC
cdr3_aa: CSARDPGRSYEQYF

d_call: .
j_call: TRBJ2-2
clone_size: few
v_call: TRBV5-4
cdr3_nt: TGTGCCAGCAGCTCGACGGGGTCGGGCACCGGGGAGCTGTTTTTT
cdr3_aa: CASSSTGSGTGELFF

d_call: TRBD2
j_call: TRBJ2-7
clone_size: .
v_call: TRBV12-3/TRBV12-4
cdr3_nt: TGTGCCAGCAGCAAGCGGGGGCTCTCCTACGAGCAGTACTTC
cdr3_aa: CASSKRGLSYEQYF

d_call: .
j_call: TRBJ1-3
clone_size: few
v_call: TRBV6-5
cdr3_nt: TGTGCCAGCAGTTACTCGAGACAGTCCTCTGGAAACACCATATATTTT
cdr3_aa: CASSYSRQSSGNTIYF

d_call: .
j_call: TRBJ1-6
clone_size: .
v_call: TRBV2
cdr3_nt: TGTGCCAGCAGTCCCCGACAGAATTCACCCCTCCACTTT
cdr3_aa: CASSPRQNSPLHF

d_call: TRBD1
j_call: TRBJ2-3
clone_size: .
v_call: TRBV27
cdr3_nt: TGTGCCAGCAGTTCCCACCCCAAGACAGGGGGCGGCGCAGATACGCAGTATTTT
cdr3_aa: CASSSHPKTGGGADTQYF

d_call: .
j_call: TRBJ1-5
clone_size: medium-sized
v_call: TRBV15
cdr3_nt: TGTGCCACCAGCAGAGGGGGCAGGGATCAGCCCCAGCATTTT
cdr3_aa: CATSRGGRDQPQHF

d_call: TRBD2
j_call: TRBJ2-1
clone_size: medium-sized
v_call: TRBV24-1
cdr3_nt: TGTGCCACCAGCGAGTCCGGGGGGGTAGGGAATGAGCAGTTCTTC
cdr3_aa: CATSESGGVGNEQFF

d_call: .
j_call: TRBJ1-5
clone_size: few
v_call: TRBV20-1
cdr3_nt: TGCAGTGCCACATTTGTCCCTCCCGTCAATCAGCCCCAGCATTTT
cdr3_aa: CSATFVPPVNQPQHF

d_call: .
j_call: TRBJ2-2
clone_size: few
v_call: TRBV20-1
cdr3_nt: TGCAGTGCTTCCAAGTTGAGGGGTTCTACCGGGGAGCTGTTTTTT
cdr3_aa: CSASKLRGSTGELFF

d_call: .
j_call: TRBJ1-6
clone_size: .
v_call: TRBV9
cdr3_nt: TGTGCCAGCAGCGCACAGGGATCAGGTTATTCACCCCTCCACTTT
cdr3_aa: CASSAQGSGYSPLHF

d_call: .
j_call: TRBJ2-1
clone_size: .
v_call: TRBV30
cdr3_nt: TGTGCCTGGAGTCCCCGCAACAATGAGCAGTTCTTC
cdr3_aa: CAWSPRNNEQFF

d_call: .
j_call: TRBJ1-3
clone_size: few
v_call: TRBV4-1
cdr3_nt: TGCGCCAGCAGCCAGGAGAGGGGTCCTGGAAACACCATATATTTT
cdr3_aa: CASSQERGPGNTIYF

d_call: .
j_call: TRBJ2-5
clone_size: .
v_call: TRBV5-4
cdr3_nt: TGTGCCAGCAGCTTCGGTTGGGGGGGCCTTGAGACCCAGTACTTC
cdr3_aa: CASSFGWGGLETQYF

d_call: .
j_call: TRBJ1-3
clone_size: few
v_call: TRBV7-6
cdr3_nt: TGTGCCAGCAGCTCCTATGAGTTGAGCTCTGGAAACACCATATATTTT
cdr3_aa: CASSSYELSSGNTIYF

d_call: .
j_call: TRBJ2-7
clone_size: .
v_call: TRBV5-4
cdr3_nt: TGTGCCAGCAGCCGGGGACGCCTATACGAGCAGTACTTC
cdr3_aa: CASSRGRLYEQYF

d_call: TRBD2
j_call: TRBJ2-5
clone_size: few
v_call: TRBV5-1
cdr3_nt: TGCGCCAGCAGCTTACTAGCGGAAGAGACCCAGTACTTC
cdr3_aa: CASSLLAEETQYF

d_call: TRBD1
j_call: TRBJ2-1
clone_size: few
v_call: TRBV27
cdr3_nt: TGTGCCAGCAGCGATCGACAGGGGGCGCGGGATGAGCAGTTCTTC
cdr3_aa: CASSDRQGARDEQFF